This T cell receptor beta chain was identified in a study of blood T cells in healthy people across ages. Notes on the study in general: More naive CD4+ cells and higher diversity were found in long-lived than in aged donors.

Alongside a J-beta primer mix, a sample-barcoded 5' primer served in a second PCR lasting about 6 to 12 cycles. The yield of each sample was at least 3 million CDR3-containing paired-end reads. MiXCR was run by TCRdb on the 5' RACE reads, yielding one entry per CDR3 protein. The table lists about 690,000 distinct CDR3 sequences, over 40% of them singletons. CDR3 length: 15 amino acids. CDR1 and CDR2 (germline): WNHNN, SYGVQD (reference sequence). Germline trimming cut 1 base from V and 3 bases from J; bases unmatched to any gene: 6. Comment on this clonotype: What it binds is unknown.

The V gene is TRBV10-1, the J gene TRBJ2-7, with 7 bases aligning to TRBD1. The receptor was isolated from a man at least 80 years old in good health. The specimen sequenced was blood. CDR3 region: CASSELTGSGYEQYF. The CDR3 DNA follows: TGCGCCAGCAGTGAGTTGACAGGGAGTGGCTACGAGCAGTACTTC.